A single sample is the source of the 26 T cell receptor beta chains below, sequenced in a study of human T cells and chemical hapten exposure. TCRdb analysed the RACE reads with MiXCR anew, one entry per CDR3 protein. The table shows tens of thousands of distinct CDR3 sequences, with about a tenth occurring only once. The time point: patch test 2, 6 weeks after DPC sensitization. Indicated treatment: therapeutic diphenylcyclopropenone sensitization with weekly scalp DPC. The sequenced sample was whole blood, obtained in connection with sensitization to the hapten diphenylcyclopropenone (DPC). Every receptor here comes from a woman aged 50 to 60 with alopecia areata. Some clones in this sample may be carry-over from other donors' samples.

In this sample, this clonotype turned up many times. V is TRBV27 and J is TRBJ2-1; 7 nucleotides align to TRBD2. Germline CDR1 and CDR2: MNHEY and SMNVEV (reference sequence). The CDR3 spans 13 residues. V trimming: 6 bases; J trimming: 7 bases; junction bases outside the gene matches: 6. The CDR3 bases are TGTGCCAGCAGCCCTGGACTAGGGAATGAGCAGTTCTTC. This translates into CASSPGLGNEQFF.

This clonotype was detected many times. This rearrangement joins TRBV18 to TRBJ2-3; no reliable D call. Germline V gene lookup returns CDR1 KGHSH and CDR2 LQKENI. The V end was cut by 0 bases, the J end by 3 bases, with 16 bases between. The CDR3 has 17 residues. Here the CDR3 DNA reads TGTGCCAGCTCACCACCGTGGTCAGTGTATCGGACAGATACGCAGTATTTT. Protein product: CASSPPWSVYRTDTQYF.

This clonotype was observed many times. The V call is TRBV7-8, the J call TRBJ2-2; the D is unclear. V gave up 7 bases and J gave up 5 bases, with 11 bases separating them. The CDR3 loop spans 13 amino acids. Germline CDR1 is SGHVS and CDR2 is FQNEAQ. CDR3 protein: CASNKVGTGELFF. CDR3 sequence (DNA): TGTGCCAGCAACAAAGTTGGGACCGGGGAGCTGTTTTTT.

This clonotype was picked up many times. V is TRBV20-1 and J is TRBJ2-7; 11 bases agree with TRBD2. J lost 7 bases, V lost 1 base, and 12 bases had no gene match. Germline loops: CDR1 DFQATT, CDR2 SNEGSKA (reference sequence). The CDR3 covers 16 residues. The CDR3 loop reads CSARALAGGPSSEQYF. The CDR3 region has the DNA TGCAGTGCTAGAGCTTTAGCGGGAGGGCCCTCGTCTGAGCAGTACTTC.

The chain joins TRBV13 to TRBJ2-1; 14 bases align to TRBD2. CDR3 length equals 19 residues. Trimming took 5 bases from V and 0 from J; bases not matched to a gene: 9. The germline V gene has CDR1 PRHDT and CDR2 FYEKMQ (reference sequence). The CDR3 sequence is CASSLPGTSGRGSYNEQFF. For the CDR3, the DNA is TGTGCCAGCAGCCTCCCCGGGACTAGCGGGAGAGGCTCCTACAATGAGCAGTTCTTC. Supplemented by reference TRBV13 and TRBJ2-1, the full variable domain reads AAGVIQSPRHLIKEKRETATLKCYPIPRHDTVYWYQQGPGQDPQFLISFYEKMQSDKGSIPDRFSAQQFSDYHSELNMSSLELGDSALYFCASSLPGTSGRGSYNEQFFGPGTRLTVL.

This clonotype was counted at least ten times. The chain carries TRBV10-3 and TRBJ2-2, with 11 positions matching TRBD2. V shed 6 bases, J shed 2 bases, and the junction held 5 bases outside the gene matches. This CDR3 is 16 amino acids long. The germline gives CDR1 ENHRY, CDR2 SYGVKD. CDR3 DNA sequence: TGTGCCATCAGACAGACTAGCGGGACAAACACCGGGGAGCTGTTTTTT. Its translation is CAIRQTSGTNTGELFF.

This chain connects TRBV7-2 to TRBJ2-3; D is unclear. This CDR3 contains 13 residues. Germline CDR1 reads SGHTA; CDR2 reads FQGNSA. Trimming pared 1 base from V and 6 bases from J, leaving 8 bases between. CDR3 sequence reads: CASSLVFADTQYF. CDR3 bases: TGTGCCAGCAGCTTAGTATTTGCGGATACGCAGTATTTT.

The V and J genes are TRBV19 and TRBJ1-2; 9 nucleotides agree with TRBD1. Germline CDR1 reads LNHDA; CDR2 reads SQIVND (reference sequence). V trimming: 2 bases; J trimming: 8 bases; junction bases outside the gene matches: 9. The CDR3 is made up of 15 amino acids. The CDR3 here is CASSIFSGQGGGYTF. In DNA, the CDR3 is TGTGCCAGTAGTATATTCTCGGGACAGGGCGGCGGCTACACCTTC.

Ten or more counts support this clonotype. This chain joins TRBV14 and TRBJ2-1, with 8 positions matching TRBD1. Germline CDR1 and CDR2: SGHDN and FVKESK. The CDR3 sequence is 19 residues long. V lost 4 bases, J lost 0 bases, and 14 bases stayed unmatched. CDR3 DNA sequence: TGTGCCAGCAGCCTCCGTCACGCCGGACAGGGTAGCTCCTACAATGAGCAGTTCTTC. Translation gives CASSLRHAGQGSSYNEQFF.

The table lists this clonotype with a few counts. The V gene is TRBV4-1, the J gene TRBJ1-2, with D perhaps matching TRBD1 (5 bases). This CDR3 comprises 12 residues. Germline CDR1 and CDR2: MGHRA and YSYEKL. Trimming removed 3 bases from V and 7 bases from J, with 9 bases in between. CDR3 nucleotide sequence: TGCGCCAGCAGCCAGGGGACGGCTGGCTACACCTTC. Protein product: CASSQGTAGYTF.

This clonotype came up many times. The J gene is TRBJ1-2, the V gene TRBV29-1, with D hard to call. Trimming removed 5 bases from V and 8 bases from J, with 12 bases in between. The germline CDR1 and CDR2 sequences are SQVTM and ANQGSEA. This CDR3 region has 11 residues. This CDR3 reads CSVTTGSGYTF. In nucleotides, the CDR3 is TGCAGCGTTACGACCGGCAGCGGCTACACCTTC.

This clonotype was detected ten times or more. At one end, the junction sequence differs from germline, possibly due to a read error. CDR3 DNA: TGCAGTGCTGGAGATTTAAAGGGAGGGCCGAATTCGTACGAGCAGTACTTC. Protein sequence: CSAGDLKGGPNSYEQYF. V gene TRBV20-1 combines with J gene TRBJ2-7; 7 bases match TRBD2. Germline V lookup: CDR1 DFQATT, CDR2 SNEGSKA (reference sequence). The CDR3 spans 17 residues.

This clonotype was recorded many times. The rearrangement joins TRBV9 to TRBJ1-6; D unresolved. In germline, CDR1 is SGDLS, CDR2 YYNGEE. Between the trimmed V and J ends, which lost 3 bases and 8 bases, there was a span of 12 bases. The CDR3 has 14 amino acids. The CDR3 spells CASSGMRGDSPLHF. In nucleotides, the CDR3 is TGTGCCAGCAGCGGGATGAGAGGTGATTCACCCCTCCACTTT.

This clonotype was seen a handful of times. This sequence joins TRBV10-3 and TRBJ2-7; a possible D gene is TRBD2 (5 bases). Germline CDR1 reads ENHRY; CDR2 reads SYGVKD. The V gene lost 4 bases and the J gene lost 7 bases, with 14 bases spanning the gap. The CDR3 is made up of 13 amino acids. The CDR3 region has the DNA TGTGCCATCAGTGGGACGGCTGAGGGAGAGCAGTACTTC. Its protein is CAISGTAEGEQYF.

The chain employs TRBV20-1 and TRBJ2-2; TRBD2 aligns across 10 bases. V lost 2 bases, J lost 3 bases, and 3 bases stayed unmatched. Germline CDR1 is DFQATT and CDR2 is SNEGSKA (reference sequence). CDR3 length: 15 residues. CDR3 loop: CSARSLAGDTGELFF. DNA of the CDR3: TGCAGTGCTAGAAGTCTAGCGGGAGACACCGGGGAGCTGTTTTTT.

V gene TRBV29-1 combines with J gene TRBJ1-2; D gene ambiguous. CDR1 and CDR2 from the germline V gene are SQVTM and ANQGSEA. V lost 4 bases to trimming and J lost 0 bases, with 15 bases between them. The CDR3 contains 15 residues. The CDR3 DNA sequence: TGCAGCGTTGTGACGCCTCGAAGAGCTAACTATGGCTACACCTTC. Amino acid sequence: CSVVTPRRANYGYTF.

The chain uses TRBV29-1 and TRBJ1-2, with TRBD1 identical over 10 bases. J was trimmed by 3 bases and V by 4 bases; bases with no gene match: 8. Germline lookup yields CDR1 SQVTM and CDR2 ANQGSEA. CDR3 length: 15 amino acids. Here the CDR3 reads CSVAQGQGIHYGYTF. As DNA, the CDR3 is TGCAGCGTTGCCCAGGGACAGGGGATTCACTATGGCTACACCTTC.

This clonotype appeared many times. The CDR3 DNA sequence: TGTGCCACCAGTGATGGCCAGTGGCCCTACAATGAGCAGTTCTTC. Amino acids: CATSDGQWPYNEQFF. The chain is built from TRBV24-1 and TRBJ2-1, with D unresolved. Germline CDR1 is KGHDR and CDR2 is SFDVKD. The V end lost 3 bases, the J end lost 2 bases, and 10 bases lay between the germline ends. The CDR3 is made up of 15 amino acids.

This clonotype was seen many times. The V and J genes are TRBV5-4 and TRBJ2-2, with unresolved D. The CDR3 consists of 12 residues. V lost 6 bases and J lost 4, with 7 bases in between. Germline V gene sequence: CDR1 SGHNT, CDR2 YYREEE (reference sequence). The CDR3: CASTSPTGELFF. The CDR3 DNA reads TGTGCCAGCACATCTCCCACCGGGGAGCTGTTTTTT.

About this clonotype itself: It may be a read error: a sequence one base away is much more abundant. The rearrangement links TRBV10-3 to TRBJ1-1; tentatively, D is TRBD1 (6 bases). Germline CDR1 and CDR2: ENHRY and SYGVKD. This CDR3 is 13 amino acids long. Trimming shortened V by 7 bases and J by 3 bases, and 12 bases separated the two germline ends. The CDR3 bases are TGTGCCATCAATCAGGGGCTGTACACTGAAGCTTTCTTT. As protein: CAINQGLYTEAFF.

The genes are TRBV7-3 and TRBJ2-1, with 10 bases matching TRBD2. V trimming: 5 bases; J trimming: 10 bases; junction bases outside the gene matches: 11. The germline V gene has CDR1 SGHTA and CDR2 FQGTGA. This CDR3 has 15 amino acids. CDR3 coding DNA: TGTGCCAGCAGCCCTACGGGGACTAGCGTGAGGGAGCAGTTCTTC. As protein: CASSPTGTSVREQFF.

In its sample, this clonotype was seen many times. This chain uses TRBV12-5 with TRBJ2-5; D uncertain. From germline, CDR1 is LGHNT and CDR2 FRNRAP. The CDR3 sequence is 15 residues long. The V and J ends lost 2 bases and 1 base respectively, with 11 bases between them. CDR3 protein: CASGLFPRIQETQYF. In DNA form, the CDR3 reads TGTGCTAGTGGTTTGTTCCCCCGGATCCAAGAGACCCAGTACTTC.

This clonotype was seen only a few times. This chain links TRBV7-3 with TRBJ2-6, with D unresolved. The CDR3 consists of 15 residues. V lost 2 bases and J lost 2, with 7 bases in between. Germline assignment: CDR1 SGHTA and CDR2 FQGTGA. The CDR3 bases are TGTGCCAGCAGCTTACACTTGGCTGGGGCCAACGTCCTGACTTTC. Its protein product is CASSLHLAGANVLTF.

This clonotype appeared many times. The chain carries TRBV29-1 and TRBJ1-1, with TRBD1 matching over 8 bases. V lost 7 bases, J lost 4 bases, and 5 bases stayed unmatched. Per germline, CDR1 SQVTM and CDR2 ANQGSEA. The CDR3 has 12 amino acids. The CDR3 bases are TGCAGCGCTACCGGACAGGGCACTGAAGCTTTCTTT. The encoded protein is CSATGQGTEAFF.

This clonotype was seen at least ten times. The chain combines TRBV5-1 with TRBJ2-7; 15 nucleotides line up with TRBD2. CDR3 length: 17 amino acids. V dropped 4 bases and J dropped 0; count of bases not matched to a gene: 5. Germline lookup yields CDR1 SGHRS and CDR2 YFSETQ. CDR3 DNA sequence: TGCGCCAGCAGCCACGGACTAGCGGGAGGGCGCTCCTACGAGCAGTACTTC. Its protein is CASSHGLAGGRSYEQYF.

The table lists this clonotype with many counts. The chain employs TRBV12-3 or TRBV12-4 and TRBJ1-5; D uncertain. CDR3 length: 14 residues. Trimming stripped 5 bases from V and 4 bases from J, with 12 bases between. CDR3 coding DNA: TGTGCCAGCAGTCCAACGGGTAATAATCAGCCCCAGCATTTT. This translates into CASSPTGNNQPQHF.